This is a list of T cell receptor beta chains from one sample in a study of patients and donors after allogeneic stem cell transplantation. TCRdb itself ran the RT-PCR reads through MiXCR, one entry per CDR3 protein. The table includes some 150,000 distinct CDR3 sequences, over 35% detected once. Sequenced: blood, either unsorted or a sorted T cell fraction (not recorded which). These receptors were collected from a human donor who was either an allogeneic HSCT recipient or a stem cell or donor lymphocyte infusion donor (not recorded which). It is not recorded whose cells these are; they may come from a transplant donor. Both conserved end residues are part of each CDR3. A D gene is named only where the DNA matches it firmly. The size field is filled for only some rows; it gives once, few, many or a size class.

.	TRBV5-6	TRBJ2-1	.	CASSILTGSYNEQFF	TGTGCCAGCAGCATACTGACGGGGTCCTACAATGAGCAGTTCTTC
TRBD1	TRBV20-1	TRBJ1-6	.	CSARQGALNSPLHF	TGCAGTGCTAGACAGGGGGCCTTGAATTCACCCCTCCACTTT
.	TRBV5-1	TRBJ1-5	.	CASSLGRDNQPQHF	TGCGCCAGCAGCTTGGGCAGGGACAATCAGCCCCAGCATTTT
.	TRBV6-5	TRBJ1-3	few	CASSWGTGNTIYF	TGTGCCAGCAGTTGGGGGACTGGAAACACCATATATTTT
TRBD2	TRBV7-8	TRBJ2-7	.	CASSSGLAGTEQYF	TGTGCCAGCAGCTCGGGACTAGCGGGGACTGAGCAGTACTTC
TRBD2	TRBV7-3	TRBJ2-3	.	CASSRGLVPDTQYF	TGTGCCAGCAGCCGGGGACTAGTCCCAGATACGCAGTATTTT
.	TRBV12-3/TRBV12-4	TRBJ1-1	.	CASSPDSVRTEAFF	TGTGCCAGCAGCCCCGACAGCGTCCGGACTGAAGCTTTCTTT
.	TRBV7-3	TRBJ1-2	.	CASSLTPQGHGGYTF	TGTGCCAGCAGCTTAACCCCCCAGGGCCACGGCGGCTACACCTTC
.	TRBV6-6	TRBJ1-6	few	CASRGEGGQSPLHF	TGTGCCAGCAGAGGTGAGGGGGGACAATCACCCCTCCACTTT
.	TRBV15	TRBJ1-5	.	CATSRDGVEAPQHF	TGTGCCACCAGCAGAGATGGGGTTGAGGCGCCCCAGCATTTT
TRBD1	TRBV10-3	TRBJ2-1	.	CAISEFGQGSYNEQFF	TGTGCCATCAGTGAATTCGGACAGGGCTCCTACAATGAGCAGTTCTTC
.	TRBV6-4	TRBJ2-3	few	CASLPGPQIRGTDTQYF	TGTGCCAGTCTTCCGGGTCCCCAAATTAGGGGCACAGATACGCAGTATTTT
.	TRBV5-1	TRBJ2-3	few	CASSLEQPNSDKDTQYF	TGCGCCAGCAGCTTGGAACAGCCGAATAGCGATAAAGATACGCAGTATTTT
TRBD1	TRBV5-1	TRBJ2-3	.	CASSWEARGQVTDTQYF	TGCGCCAGCAGCTGGGAAGCCAGGGGGCAAGTCACAGATACGCAGTATTTT
TRBD1	TRBV9	TRBJ1-6	few	CASGSTGDNSPLHF	TGTGCCAGCGGATCGACAGGGGACAATTCACCCCTCCACTTT
.	TRBV11-2	TRBJ2-2	.	CASSLLGRNTGELFF	TGTGCCAGCAGCTTATTGGGCCGTAACACCGGGGAGCTGTTTTTT
.	TRBV5-1	TRBJ1-6	few	CASPPTGVLSYNSPLHF	TGCGCCAGCCCGCCGACAGGAGTCCTCTCCTATAATTCACCCCTCCACTTT
.	TRBV7-9	TRBJ1-6	few	CASSLQALSTYNSPLHF	TGTGCCAGCAGCTTACAAGCCCTATCGACCTATAATTCACCCCTCCACTTT
TRBD1	TRBV5-1	TRBJ2-3	.	CASSLQDRSTDTQYF	TGCGCCAGCAGCCTCCAGGACAGGAGCACAGATACGCAGTATTTT
TRBD1	TRBV4-3	TRBJ2-2	few	CASSRGQARNTGELFF	TGCGCCAGCAGCCGTGGACAGGCCCGGAACACCGGGGAGCTGTTTTTT
.	TRBV20-1	TRBJ2-4	.	CSAVFSRRTQNIQYF	TGCAGTGCTGTTTTTTCCCGAAGGACTCAAAACATTCAGTACTTC
.	TRBV12-3/TRBV12-4	TRBJ1-1	many	CASSFGGTEAFF	TGTGCCAGCAGTTTCGGGGGCACTGAAGCTTTCTTT
.	TRBV10-3	TRBJ2-7	.	CAISPGLVDEGQYF	TGTGCCATCAGCCCGGGACTTGTCGATGAAGGGCAGTACTTC
TRBD1	TRBV5-1	TRBJ2-2	few	CASSPRTGLNTGELFF	TGCGCCAGCAGCCCCCGGACAGGGCTGAACACCGGGGAGCTGTTTTTT
.	TRBV7-2	TRBJ2-2	.	CASSLVRTGELFF	TGTGCCAGCAGCTTAGTTAGGACCGGGGAGCTGTTTTTT
.	TRBV7-9	TRBJ2-5	.	CASSLGARNIETQYF	TGTGCCAGCAGCTTAGGGGCTAGGAATATTGAGACCCAGTACTTC
.	TRBV20-1	TRBJ1-6	.	CSAAPRGLNSPLHF	TGCAGTGCTGCACCACGGGGGCTGAATTCACCCCTCCACTTT
.	TRBV6-6	TRBJ1-4	few	CASSSPTGLTNEKLFF	TGTGCCAGCAGTTCGCCTACAGGGTTAACTAATGAAAAACTGTTTTTT
.	TRBV4-2	TRBJ1-1	.	CASSQEGRHNTEAFF	TGTGCCAGCAGCCAAGAGGGACGCCATAACACTGAAGCTTTCTTT
.	TRBV12-3/TRBV12-4	TRBJ2-5	.	CASSFKGRETQYF	TGTGCCAGCAGTTTCAAGGGGAGGGAGACCCAGTACTTC
TRBD2	TRBV12-3/TRBV12-4	TRBJ2-1	.	CASTDGTSGGGEQFF	TGTGCCAGCACAGACGGGACTAGCGGGGGAGGGGAGCAGTTCTTC
.	TRBV11-1	TRBJ1-1	few	CASSVSGTEAFF	TGTGCCAGCAGCGTGTCCGGGACGGAAGCTTTCTTT
.	TRBV3-1	TRBJ2-5	few	CASSQSGLGETQYF	TGTGCCAGCAGCCAATCAGGTCTCGGGGAGACCCAGTACTTC
TRBD1	TRBV6-5	TRBJ2-7	.	CASSNRPTGTEQYF	TGTGCCAGCAGTAACCGACCGACAGGGACCGAGCAGTACTTC
.	TRBV4-1	TRBJ2-2	.	CASKDLSNTGELFF	TGCGCCAGCAAGGACTTATCGAACACCGGGGAGCTGTTTTTT
.	TRBV7-2	TRBJ1-5	.	CASSLVGGRSNQPQHF	TGTGCCAGCAGCTTAGTGGGGGGAAGGAGCAATCAGCCCCAGCATTTT
.	TRBV12-3/TRBV12-4	TRBJ2-3	.	CASTPWGGRDTQYF	TGTGCCAGCACCCCTTGGGGGGGCCGTGATACGCAGTATTTT
.	TRBV3-1	TRBJ1-6	.	CASSQSGPNSPLHF	TGTGCCAGCAGCCAGTCGGGGCCTAATTCACCCCTCCACTTT
.	TRBV27	TRBJ1-1	.	CASSFYSSLDTEAFF	TGTGCCAGCAGTTTTTACAGCTCTCTGGACACTGAAGCTTTCTTT
.	TRBV6-1	TRBJ1-1	.	CASSGLSIEAFF	TGTGCCAGCAGTGGGTTGAGTATTGAAGCTTTCTTT
TRBD1	TRBV3-1	TRBJ1-1	few	CASSRTDRGSEAFF	TGTGCCAGCAGCCGCACGGACAGGGGGTCTGAAGCTTTCTTT
.	TRBV5-5	TRBJ1-1	few	CASSLLGSQKNTEAFF	TGTGCCAGCAGCTTGTTAGGCAGTCAAAAAAACACTGAAGCTTTCTTT
TRBD1	TRBV12-3/TRBV12-4	TRBJ2-6	.	CASSWKGAVGANVLTF	TGTGCCAGCAGTTGGAAGGGGGCGGTTGGGGCCAACGTCCTGACTTTC
TRBD2	TRBV6-6	TRBJ2-3	.	CASSGRTSGGLWDTQYF	TGTGCCAGCAGTGGTAGGACTAGCGGGGGCCTCTGGGATACGCAGTATTTT
.	TRBV12-3/TRBV12-4	TRBJ2-3	few	CASSSTSPRSTDTQYF	TGTGCCAGCAGTTCAACCTCCCCGCGGAGCACAGATACGCAGTATTTT
TRBD1	TRBV7-2	TRBJ1-1	.	CASSLDYSRTGVTEAFF	TGTGCCAGCAGCTTAGATTATTCGAGGACAGGGGTCACTGAAGCTTTCTTT
.	TRBV29-1	TRBJ2-2	once	CSVESRGGGELFF	TGCAGCGTTGAAAGTCGGGGCGGCGGGGAGCTGTTTTTT
TRBD1	TRBV9	TRBJ1-6	few	CASSGTGVYNSPLHF	TGTGCCAGCAGCGGGACAGGGGTCTATAATTCACCCCTCCACTTT
.	TRBV4-3	TRBJ2-2	few	CASSPVVTVNTGELFF	TGCGCCAGCAGCCCAGTAGTGACGGTGAACACCGGGGAGCTGTTTTTT
.	TRBV27	TRBJ1-1	few	CASSALLKANTEAFF	TGTGCCAGCAGTGCCCTTTTGAAAGCGAACACTGAAGCTTTCTTT
TRBD1	TRBV6-2/TRBV6-3	TRBJ1-5	few	CASSFSGQGVAQPQHF	TGTGCCAGCAGTTTCTCGGGACAGGGCGTAGCTCAGCCCCAGCATTTT
.	TRBV6-1	TRBJ2-2	once	CASEEAGGTGELFF	TGTGCCAGCGAGGAGGCAGGGGGGACCGGGGAGCTGTTTTTT
.	TRBV5-6	TRBJ2-2	.	CASIEGNTGELFF	TGTGCCAGCATCGAGGGGAACACCGGGGAGCTGTTTTTT
.	TRBV7-9	TRBJ1-2	.	CASSSLPGGYTF	TGTGCCAGCAGCTCCCTACCAGGCGGCTACACCTTC
.	TRBV20-1	TRBJ1-4	few	CSARDLRDPEKLFF	TGCAGTGCTAGAGATCTCCGGGACCCTGAAAAACTGTTTTTT
TRBD1	TRBV6-5	TRBJ1-2	.	CASSYYFRQGDNYGYTF	TGTGCCAGCAGTTACTACTTTCGACAGGGAGATAACTATGGCTACACCTTC